The rows below give T cell receptor beta chains drawn from one sample of a study of shared T cell receptors in the human thymus. Generated by immunoSEQ multiplex PCR, the TCRdb table keeps only in-frame clones and is missing some. Among about 380,000 clones, 85% to 95% were seen once, and the ten largest hold about 0.02%. Specimen: thymocytes. The receptor source for this set is a human donor. The conserved cysteine and the conserved F or W are not part of the CDR3 here.

j_call: TRBJ2-7; v_call: TRBV6-6; cdr3_aa: ASSLGQVSSYEQY
j_call: TRBJ2-5; v_call: TRBV20-1; cdr3_aa: SAKDAKTQY
j_call: TRBJ2-3; v_call: TRBV27; cdr3_aa: ASSYGGGGTFTDTQY
j_call: TRBJ1-4; v_call: TRBV5-1; cdr3_aa: ASSLLRGSEKLF
j_call: TRBJ2-2; v_call: TRBV27; cdr3_aa: ASTNHPRQGATETGELF
j_call: TRBJ1-2; v_call: TRBV7-2; cdr3_aa: ASSLTFGFYGYT
j_call: TRBJ2-7; v_call: TRBV19; cdr3_aa: ASSNLGLAGIYEQY
j_call: TRBJ1-5; v_call: TRBV15; cdr3_aa: ATSRDFRAGSKIAISGNQPQH
j_call: TRBJ2-1; v_call: TRBV11-2; cdr3_aa: ASSLARLAGAWYNEQF
j_call: TRBJ1-2; v_call: TRBV29-1; cdr3_aa: SVEGAGWDYGYT
j_call: TRBJ2-7; v_call: TRBV21-1; cdr3_aa: ASKTGPQLYEQY
j_call: TRBJ1-2; v_call: TRBV29-1; cdr3_aa: SVEGQGPNYGYT
j_call: TRBJ2-1; v_call: TRBV18; cdr3_aa: ASSPPVAGAEQF
j_call: TRBJ2-6; v_call: TRBV28; cdr3_aa: ASSLMTGANVLT
j_call: TRBJ1-2; v_call: TRBV7-9; cdr3_aa: ASARGPRNYGYT
j_call: TRBJ1-5; v_call: TRBV19; cdr3_aa: ASSMGDWGLGQPQH
j_call: TRBJ1-5; v_call: TRBV7-6; cdr3_aa: ASSSGQGARGNQPQH
j_call: TRBJ1-2; v_call: TRBV9; cdr3_aa: ASSAGGQSYGYT
j_call: TRBJ1-3; v_call: TRBV18; cdr3_aa: ASSPRLGGRSVGQNSGNTIY
j_call: TRBJ2-3; v_call: TRBV27; cdr3_aa: ASSRGLASTDTQY
j_call: TRBJ2-5; v_call: TRBV28; cdr3_aa: ASSLGRGRGLYNETQY
j_call: TRBJ2-7; v_call: TRBV28; cdr3_aa: ASSRDSRSYEQY
j_call: TRBJ2-7; v_call: TRBV5-1; cdr3_aa: ASGLKRVSYEQY
j_call: TRBJ1-1; v_call: TRBV7-9; cdr3_aa: ASSNPGQGMNTEAF
j_call: TRBJ2-4; v_call: TRBV7-3; cdr3_aa: ASSLNPSGSCSKNIQY
j_call: TRBJ2-2; v_call: TRBV9; cdr3_aa: ASSVGGITNTGELF